This T cell receptor beta chain was retrieved from a study of cytomegalovirus exposure and HLA in healthy donors. Regarding the study as a whole: Under in vitro conditions, three CMV-associated chains were confirmed as specific for CMV antigens. TCR beta chains associated with HLA were, in a later analysis, more clonally expanded than equally common others.

This clone was detected only once. Its antigen is still unknown. PCR involved 60 Vbeta and 13 Jbeta primers. Some clones are missing from TCRdb's copy, which holds only in-frame ones; the method was immunoSEQ multiplex PCR. The repertoire has fewer than 200,000 clones, more than 70% of them found once; the top ten carry approximately 1.6%. The material sequenced was PBMCs. The sequence was collected from a male donor in good health and CMV-seronegative.

This CDR3 is CASITGTTAYEQYF. The CDR3 DNA sequence: TGTGCCAGCATAACCGGGACTACCGCCTACGAGCAGTACTTC. V and J are TRBV6-1 and TRBJ2-7; the match to TRBD2 covers 7 bases. The CDR3 length is 14 residues. The V gene's germline CDR1 is MNHNS and CDR2 SASEGT. After removal of 7 bases from V and 2 bases from J, the junction contained 8 bases not matched to a gene.